This TCR beta chain was observed in a study of blood T cell repertoires in COVID-19. Turning to the study itself: There were acute and convalescent COVID-19 samples, and they came from the United States, Italy and Spain. Sources were T cells, B-cell-depleted T cells, or PBMCs; the material itself was cDNA or gDNA.

This clone was counted a few times. The germline V gene has CDR1 ENHRY and CDR2 SYGVKD. This CDR3 comprises 14 residues. The trim removed 6 bases at V and 2 bases at J, leaving 4 bases unmatched. In the authors' workflow: Nucleated cell number was recorded as an estimate derived from reference gene primer amplification. Libraries were prepared by immunoSEQ multiplex PCR; TCRdb keeps only in-frame clonotypes and omits some of them. V and J calls plus clone size are reproduced from that table; the DNA served to infer D and trimming. The table lists approximately 120,000 clones, about 76% of them singletons, with 20% to 25% in the top ten.

The TCR comes from an elderly man with acute or convalescent COVID-19. The source material was peripheral blood. The chain has TRBV10-3 and TRBJ2-7; 10 positions agree with TRBD1. CDR3 residues: CAIRGQGGAYEQYF. The CDR3, as DNA: TGTGCCATCAGAGGACAGGGGGGGGCCTACGAGCAGTACTTC.